The subject of this entry is one T cell receptor beta chain. As yet, its antigen is unknown. Measured with immunoSEQ multiplex PCR; TCRdb has only the in-frame clones, and not every one. Found here are 90,000 to 120,000 clones, approximately 90% of them singletons; the top ten hold around 4.4%. The length of the CDR3 is 15 residues. Unmatched junction bases numbered 5, after V lost 3 bases and J lost 1 base. Germline CDR1 reads LGHDT; CDR2 reads YNNKEL (reference sequence). The data derive from a study of T cell responses to AZD1222 COVID-19 vaccine. In the study overall: Both about-4-week and about-12-week second-dose recipients were combined. Points from the study as a whole: Among the donors, most were white British and more were female, and clonal diversity was possibly underestimated. Reports indicate that nearly half of spike-specific TCRs are directed at unmutated variant regions. Spike regions recognized by vaccine-associated CD4 TCRs spanned the protein, led by 160-218 and 743-854.

Sequenced here: peripheral blood, sampled on day 0 of AZD1222 vaccination. The source of this sequence is an adult in good health. The chain joins TRBV3-1 (or the pseudogene TRBV3-2) to TRBJ1-1, with 7 bases lining up with TRBD1. The CDR3 coding sequence is TGTGCCAGCAGCCACTCAGGGGGAGGGAACACTGAAGCTTTCTTT. Its translation is CASSHSGGGNTEAFF.